This T cell receptor beta chain was found in a study of response to subunit inactivated influenza vaccine. Findings of the study overall: The study's authors posited that every seasonal influenza vaccination enlists few new T cells.

The trim removed 5 bases at V and 2 bases at J, leaving 8 bases unmatched. The CDR3 loop spans 15 amino acids. With respect to this clonotype: Antigen: not known.

TCRdb re-derived calls from the RT-PCR reads in MiXCR, one entry per CDR3 protein. The data show around 750,000 distinct CDR3 sequences, with around 21% seen just once and 10% held by the top ten. The genes are TRBV12-3 or TRBV12-4 and TRBJ2-5; 7 bases align to TRBD1. This TCR came from a man aged 50 or older who received an inactivated influenza vaccine. The sequencing here drew on PBMCs from blood, taken 5 days after vaccination. The DNA of the CDR3 is TGTGCCAGCAGTCCCCAAGGACAGGATCAAGAGACCCAGTACTTC. Residues: CASSPQGQDQETQYF.